This T cell receptor beta chain stems from a study of regulatory T cells in long-lasting Graves disease. The study's findings and limits: Possibly, too few samples lowered accuracy.

This clonotype was seen a handful of times. Its specificity is not known. Library construction for TCR beta used iRepertoire HTBI primers and Arm-PCR of CDR3 regions. TCRdb re-called the multiplex PCR reads with MiXCR, one entry per CDR3 protein. The sample shows 200,000 to 250,000 distinct CDR3 sequences, around a fifth of them seen only once. Time point denoted: newly diagnosed GD, antithyroid drugs for less than 3 months. Construction of the TCR library relied on RNA isolated from PBMCs. Looked up from germline, CDR1 is GTSNPN and CDR2 is SVGIG (reference sequence). The CDR3 spans 14 residues. Deletions cut 5 bases from V and 4 bases from J, with 16 bases between. These same records also appear under a second study, on T cells in Graves' hyperthyroidism and ophthalmopathy. From that second work: HTBI primers were used for first-round RT-PCR of the TCR CDR3. Stable hyperthyroidism was separated from ophthalmopathy by a model based on 13 V-J features.

The sequence was obtained from a woman between 25 and 40 years old with Graves disease. The source was peripheral blood mononuclear cells (PBMCs), collected at new diagnosis, from a patient treated with antithyroid drugs. The genes are TRBV30 and TRBJ2-3; the D gene is possibly TRBD2 (6 bases). CDR3 DNA: TGTGCCTGGGGGGGGAGTTCTCCGGCAGATACGCAGTATTTT. Its protein product is CAWGGSSPADTQYF.